These 22 T cell receptor beta chains were all obtained from the same sample, sequenced in a study of T cell repertoires in cytomegalovirus infection. TCRdb analysed the reads with MiXCR anew, one entry per CDR3 protein. The sample has 570,000 or so distinct CDR3 sequences; 40% are singletons. No antigen has been assigned to these receptors. This specimen was cultured PBMCs, taken from culture after CMV antigen stimulation. All receptors come from a human donor in good health (CMV status not recorded). Some clones in this sample may be carry-over from other donors' samples.

This clonotype appeared a few times. The chain employs TRBV20-1 and TRBJ2-7; D gene ambiguous. The germline V gene has CDR1 DFQATT and CDR2 SNEGSKA (reference sequence). V was clipped by 6 bases and J by 3 bases, with 15 bases between them. The CDR3 runs to 13 residues. The CDR3 coding sequence is TGCAGTGCCCAGGTCCCAGTCGGCTACGAGCAGTACTTC. Protein sequence: CSAQVPVGYEQYF.

The chain employs TRBV12-3 or TRBV12-4 and TRBJ1-1, with D unresolved. The V gene lost 6 bases and the J gene lost 2 bases, with 19 bases spanning the gap. There are 16 residues in the CDR3. The CDR3 sequence: CASSYLVYAPNTEAFF. CDR3 bases: TGTGCCAGCAGCTACCTCGTTTATGCTCCAAACACTGAAGCTTTCTTT.

The chain links TRBV28 to TRBJ1-2; D not resolved. In germline, CDR1 is MDHEN, CDR2 SYDVKM. The CDR3 has 12 residues. Trimming removed 0 bases from V and 4 bases from J, with 3 bases in between. The chain's CDR3 is CASSLWAYGYTF. The CDR3, as DNA: TGTGCCAGCAGTTTATGGGCCTATGGCTACACCTTC.

The V gene is TRBV20-1, the J gene TRBJ2-1; possible D gene TRBD2, 7 bases. Germline V gives CDR1 DFQATT, CDR2 SNEGSKA (reference sequence). The CDR3 extends over 15 amino acids. V dropped 4 bases and J dropped 4 bases, with 17 bases sitting between them. The CDR3 loop reads CSAIPRRGLYNEQFF. The CDR3 DNA reads TGCAGTGCTATCCCCCGGCGGGGGCTATACAATGAGCAGTTCTTC.

This clonotype was counted only a few times. The J gene is TRBJ1-1, the V gene TRBV2; a weak D match, TRBD1 (6 bases). The CDR3 is made up of 16 amino acids. Per germline, CDR1 SNHLY and CDR2 FYNNEI. Trimming left V 6 bases short and J 0 bases short, with 17 bases between. CDR3 amino acids: CASSKGGGTMNTEAFF. The CDR3 DNA reads TGTGCCAGCAGCAAGGGAGGGGGGACTATGAACACTGAAGCTTTCTTT.

This clonotype was picked up a small number of times. This chain uses TRBV25-1 with TRBJ2-5; maybe TRBD2 (5 bases). Trimming took off 2 bases at V and 1 base at J, with 8 bases between the two ends. CDR1 is MGHDK and CDR2 is SYGVNS in the germline V gene. This CDR3 has 14 amino acids. The CDR3 nucleotides are TGTGCCAGCAGTGAAGAGGGCTTCCAAGAGACCCAGTACTTC. It yields the protein CASSEEGFQETQYF.

The chain's CDR3 is CASSQVQVKRYEQYF. The CDR3 bases are TGCGCCAGCAGCCAAGTTCAAGTGAAGAGGTACGAGCAGTACTTC. The chain links TRBV4-1 to TRBJ2-7; D is ambiguous. The CDR3 spans 15 residues. The germline V gene encodes CDR1 MGHRA and CDR2 YSYEKL. Trimming shortened V by 1 base and J by 4 bases, and 14 bases separated the two germline ends.

The chain employs TRBV2 and TRBJ1-4; no definite D call. Between the trimmed V and J ends, which lost 5 bases and 3 bases, there was a span of 10 bases. The CDR3 has 14 amino acids. The germline gives CDR1 SNHLY, CDR2 FYNNEI. The CDR3 region has the DNA TGTGCCAGCAGTTCCGGTCAATCTAATGAAAAACTGTTTTTT. Protein: CASSSGQSNEKLFF.

The chain combines TRBV11-2 with TRBJ2-7; D gene ambiguous. From germline, CDR1 is SGHAT and CDR2 FQNNGV. V gave up 0 bases and J gave up 1 base, with 7 bases separating them. This CDR3 is 14 amino acids long. The CDR3 sequence is CASSLDHRSYEQYF. CDR3 DNA: TGTGCCAGCAGCTTAGACCACAGATCCTACGAGCAGTACTTC.

J is TRBJ2-1 and V is TRBV11-3, with 9 bases aligning to TRBD1. The V segment lost 5 bases and the J segment 15 bases; nucleotides outside the gene matches: 11. Germline V gene lookup returns CDR1 SGHNT and CDR2 YENEEA. This CDR3 contains 13 residues. The CDR3, as DNA: TGTGCCAGCAGCCAGACGGACAGGGGAAGACGGTTCTTC. As protein: CASSQTDRGRRFF.

The chain is built from TRBV7-2 and TRBJ2-1; D unresolved. Germline V gene sequence: CDR1 SGHTA, CDR2 FQGNSA. Trimming shortened V by 5 bases and J by 10 bases, and 18 bases separated the two germline ends. The CDR3 is made up of 14 amino acids. The CDR3 here is CASSHDLSGREQFF. CDR3 nucleotides: TGTGCCAGCAGCCACGATTTAAGTGGTCGGGAGCAGTTCTTC.

This chain joins TRBV7-9 and TRBJ2-3, with a tentative D call TRBD1 (6 bases). Trimming removed 5 bases at V and 7 bases at J, with 13 bases between. CDR3 length equals 13 residues. CDR1 is SEHNR, CDR2 FQNEAQ, per germline (reference sequence). CDR3 in amino acids: CASSPNGQNTQYF. CDR3 nucleotides: TGTGCCAGCAGCCCCAACGGACAGAATACGCAGTATTTT.

The V gene is TRBV6-5, the J gene TRBJ1-1; TRBD1 is a possible D gene (5 bases). Germline assignment: CDR1 MNHEY and CDR2 SVGAGI. The CDR3 is made up of 15 amino acids. The V end lost 6 bases, the J end lost 3 bases, and 17 bases lay between the germline ends. The CDR3 coding sequence is TGTGCCAGCAGCGGACGGGACTATACTTACACTGAAGCTTTCTTT. It specifies CASSGRDYTYTEAFF.

V gene TRBV5-1 combines with J gene TRBJ1-1; 10 nucleotides align to TRBD1. Germline lookup yields CDR1 SGHRS and CDR2 YFSETQ. The CDR3 loop spans 13 amino acids. The V gene end was trimmed by 5 bases and the J gene end by 6 bases; junction bases not matched to a gene: 4. The CDR3 DNA follows: TGCGCCAGCAGTTTTGACAGGGGGCCTGAAGCTTTCTTT. Translation: CASSFDRGPEAFF.

J is TRBJ2-1 and V is TRBV10-3; a possible D gene is TRBD2 (5 bases). This CDR3 region has 14 residues. The germline V gene has CDR1 ENHRY and CDR2 SYGVKD. V shed 6 bases and J shed 5 bases, with 14 bases lying between them. This CDR3 reads CAISPSVRDNEQFF. The DNA for the CDR3 is TGTGCCATCAGCCCCTCCGTGAGGGACAATGAGCAGTTCTTC.

The table lists this clonotype with a few counts. V gene TRBV20-1 combines with J gene TRBJ1-6; TRBD1 is a possible D gene (5 bases). Trimming stripped 0 bases from V and 7 bases from J, with 16 bases between. Looked up from germline, CDR1 is DFQATT and CDR2 is SNEGSKA (reference sequence). The CDR3 runs 16 residues. CDR3 DNA sequence: TGCAGTGCTAGAGAACGGGGGGAGAAACCGAATTCACCCCTCCACTTT. Protein sequence: CSARERGEKPNSPLHF.

This sequence joins TRBV4-1 and TRBJ2-1; D not certain. The germline V gene encodes CDR1 MGHRA and CDR2 YSYEKL. CDR3 size: 14 residues. With 1 base removed from V and 8 bases from J, the gap between germline ends came to 12 bases. The CDR3 here is CASSQVGTNDEQFF. CDR3 DNA sequence: TGCGCCAGCAGCCAAGTAGGCACGAACGATGAGCAGTTCTTC.

This clonotype showed up just a few times. V gene TRBV7-9 combines with J gene TRBJ2-1; D possibly matches TRBD1 or TRBD2 (6 bases each). The length of the CDR3 is 15 residues. From germline, CDR1 is SEHNR and CDR2 FQNEAQ (reference sequence). The germline V and J ends were trimmed by 1 base and 9 bases, with 16 bases remaining between them. The CDR3 region is CASSLGGAGISEQFF. In DNA, the CDR3 is TGTGCCAGCAGCTTAGGGGGGGCTGGGATAAGTGAGCAGTTCTTC. Full variable domain (remainder filled in from reference TRBV7-9 and TRBJ2-1): DTGVSQNPRHKITKRGQNVTFRCDPISEHNRLYWYRQTLGQGPEFLTYFQNEAQLEKSRLLSDRFSAERPKGSFSTLEIQRTEQGDSAMYLCASSLGGAGISEQFFGPGTRLTVL.

The rearrangement links TRBV6-6 to TRBJ2-7; TRBD2 aligns across 9 bases. Per the germline V gene, CDR1 is MNHNY and CDR2 is SVGAGI (reference sequence). With V trimmed by 0 bases and J by 2 bases, 8 bases remained unmatched. The CDR3 contains 17 residues. Written as DNA, the CDR3 is TGTGCCAGCAGTTACTCGGCCGAGGCGGGAGGGCCCTACGAGCAGTACTTC. Translating it yields CASSYSAEAGGPYEQYF.

The chain couples TRBV11-2 to TRBJ2-1; D ambiguous. The CDR3 consists of 16 residues. V shed 2 bases and J shed 2 bases, with 13 bases lying between them. The germline CDR1 and CDR2 sequences are SGHAT and FQNNGV. The CDR3 loop reads CASSLRIGWTYNEQFF. The CDR3 bases are TGTGCCAGCAGCTTACGCATTGGATGGACCTACAATGAGCAGTTCTTC.

The chain couples TRBV6-6 to TRBJ1-5; tentatively, D is TRBD1 (5 bases). The V end lost 0 bases, the J end lost 0 bases, and 12 bases lay between the germline ends. The CDR3 runs 17 residues. The germline CDR1 and CDR2 sequences are MNHNY and SVGAGI (reference sequence). The CDR3 sequence: CASSYSMGPYSNQPQHF. In DNA, the CDR3 is TGTGCCAGCAGTTACTCCATGGGGCCATATAGCAATCAGCCCCAGCATTTT.

The V gene is TRBV7-9, the J gene TRBJ2-7; D might be TRBD1 (6 bases). Germline CDR1 is SEHNR and CDR2 is FQNEAQ (reference sequence). The CDR3 is 16 amino acids. V gave up 6 bases and J gave up 1 base, with 19 bases separating them. CDR3 loop: CASSHKRQGPSYEQYF. CDR3 DNA sequence: TGTGCCAGCAGTCATAAGCGGCAGGGGCCTTCCTACGAGCAGTACTTC. The full variable domain, with the rest looked up from reference TRBV7-9 and TRBJ2-7, is DTGVSQNPRHKITKRGQNVTFRCDPISEHNRLYWYRQTLGQGPEFLTYFQNEAQLEKSRLLSDRFSAERPKGSFSTLEIQRTEQGDSAMYLCASSHKRQGPSYEQYFGPGTRLTVT.